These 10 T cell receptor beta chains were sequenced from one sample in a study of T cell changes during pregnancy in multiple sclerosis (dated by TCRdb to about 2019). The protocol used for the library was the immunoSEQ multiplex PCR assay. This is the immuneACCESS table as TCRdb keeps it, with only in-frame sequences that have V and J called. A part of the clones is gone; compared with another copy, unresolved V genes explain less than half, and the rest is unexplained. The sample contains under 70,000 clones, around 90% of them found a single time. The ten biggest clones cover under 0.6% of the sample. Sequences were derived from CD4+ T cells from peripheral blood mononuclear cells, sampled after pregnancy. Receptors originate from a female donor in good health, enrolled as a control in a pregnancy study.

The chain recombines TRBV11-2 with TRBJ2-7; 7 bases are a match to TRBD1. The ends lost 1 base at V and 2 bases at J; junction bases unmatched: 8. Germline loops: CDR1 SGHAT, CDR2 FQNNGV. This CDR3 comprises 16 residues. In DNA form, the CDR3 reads TGTGCCAGCAGCTTAGGATTCGGGACAGCTACCTACGAGCAGTACTTC. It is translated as CASSLGFGTATYEQYF.

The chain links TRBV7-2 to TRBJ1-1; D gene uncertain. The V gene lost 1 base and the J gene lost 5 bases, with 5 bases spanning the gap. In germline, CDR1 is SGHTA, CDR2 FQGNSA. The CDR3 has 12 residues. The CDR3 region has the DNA TGTGCCAGCAGCTTAGACGGGACTGAAGCTTTCTTT. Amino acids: CASSLDGTEAFF.

The DNA of the CDR3 is TGTGCCAGCAGCCAAGAACATTATAGCAATCAGCCCCAGCATTTT. Translating it yields CASSQEHYSNQPQHF. The chain has TRBV4-2 and TRBJ1-5; D call uncertain. The CDR3 is 15 residues long. Between the trimmed V and J ends, which lost 0 bases and 0 bases, there was a span of 6 bases. Germline CDR1 and CDR2: LGHNA and YNFKEQ.

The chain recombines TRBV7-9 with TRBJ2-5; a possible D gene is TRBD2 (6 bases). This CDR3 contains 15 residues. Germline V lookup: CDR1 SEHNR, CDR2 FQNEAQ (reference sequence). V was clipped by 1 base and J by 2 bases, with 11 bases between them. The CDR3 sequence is CASSLVSGGQETQYF. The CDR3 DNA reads TGTGCCAGCAGCTTAGTGTCCGGGGGTCAAGAGACCCAGTACTTC.

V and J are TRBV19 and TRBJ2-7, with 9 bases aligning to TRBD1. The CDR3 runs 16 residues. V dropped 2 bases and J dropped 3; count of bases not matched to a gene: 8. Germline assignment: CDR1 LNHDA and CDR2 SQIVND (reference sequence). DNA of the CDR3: TGTGCCAGTAGTATATCGAGGACAGGGGCCATCTACGAGCAGTACTTC. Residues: CASSISRTGAIYEQYF.

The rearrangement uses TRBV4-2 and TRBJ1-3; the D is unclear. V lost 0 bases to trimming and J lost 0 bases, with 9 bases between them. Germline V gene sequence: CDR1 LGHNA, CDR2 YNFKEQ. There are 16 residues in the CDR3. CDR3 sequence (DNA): TGTGCCAGCAGCCAAGAGGTCAGATCCTCTGGAAACACCATATATTTT. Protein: CASSQEVRSSGNTIYF.

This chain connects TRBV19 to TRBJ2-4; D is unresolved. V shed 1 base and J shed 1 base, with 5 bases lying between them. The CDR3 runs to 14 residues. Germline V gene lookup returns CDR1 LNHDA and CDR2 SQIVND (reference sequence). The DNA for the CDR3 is TGTGCCAGTAGTATAGTTCAGGCCAAAAACATTCAGTACTTC. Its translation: CASSIVQAKNIQYF.

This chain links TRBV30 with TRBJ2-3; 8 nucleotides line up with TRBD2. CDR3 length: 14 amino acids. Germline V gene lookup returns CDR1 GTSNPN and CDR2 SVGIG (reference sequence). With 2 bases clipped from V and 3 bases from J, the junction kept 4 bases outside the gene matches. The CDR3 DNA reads TGTGCCTGGAGTTCTGGACTAGCTACAGATACGCAGTATTTT. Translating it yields CAWSSGLATDTQYF.

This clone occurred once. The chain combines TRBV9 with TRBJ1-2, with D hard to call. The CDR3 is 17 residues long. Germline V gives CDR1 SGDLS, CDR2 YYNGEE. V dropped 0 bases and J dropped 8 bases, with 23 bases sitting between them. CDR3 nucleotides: TGTGCCAGCAGCGTAGGATGGAGAGCGAAGGAGTCCGGAGGCTACACCTTC. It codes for CASSVGWRAKESGGYTF.

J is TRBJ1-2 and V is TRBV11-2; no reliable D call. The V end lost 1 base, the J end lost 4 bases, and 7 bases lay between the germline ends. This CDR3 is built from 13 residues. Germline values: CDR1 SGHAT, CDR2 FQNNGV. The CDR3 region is CASSLAHSYGYTF. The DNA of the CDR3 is TGTGCCAGCAGCTTAGCCCACAGCTATGGCTACACCTTC.